Listed below are T cell receptor beta chains from one sample, sequenced in a study of blood T cells in healthy people across ages. TCRdb re-called the 5' RACE reads with MiXCR, one entry per CDR3 protein. The sample holds 980,000 or so distinct CDR3 sequences, around 46% seen once. Sequencing was carried out using blood. The receptors were sampled from a man aged 30 to 39 in good health. Each CDR3 is given without its conserved first and last residue.

j_call,v_call,cdr3_aa
.,TRBV12-3/TRBV12-4,ASSLAFSYNEQY
TRBJ2-2,TRBV14,ASSPLGTENTGELF
TRBJ1-2,TRBV28,ASRIPGQIYGYT
TRBJ1-2,TRBV3-1,ASSQRDLRTYT
TRBJ2-1,TRBV5-1,ASSARQNNEQF
TRBJ2-1,TRBV5-1,ASSLEMGPYNEQF
TRBJ1-6,TRBV11-3,ASRWGNSPLH
TRBJ2-7,TRBV20-1,SARGPAHYEQY
TRBJ1-1,TRBV6-5,ASSYSLGGGTEAF
TRBJ2-4,TRBV20-1,SASTGTSGENIQY
TRBJ2-1,TRBV7-2,ASRRGVNNEQF
TRBJ2-1,TRBV12-3/TRBV12-4,ASSLATFSYNEQF
TRBJ2-7,TRBV29-1,SVEDGRTEQY
TRBJ2-3,TRBV28,ASSSSGTSVADTQY
TRBJ2-1,TRBV6-5,ASSLRSSYNEQF
.,TRBV14,ASTRGVDYEQY
TRBJ2-3,TRBV20-1,SAGLPGHSYTDTQY
TRBJ1-2,TRBV7-2,ASSPRTGETTGYT
TRBJ2-7,TRBV28,ASSSYLHEQY
TRBJ1-2,TRBV10-3,AISTGQGGAGYT
TRBJ1-6,TRBV27,ASSRRATGENSPLH
.,TRBV10-3,AISESVLAGVANIQY
TRBJ1-3,TRBV10-3,ATSPQGGSASSGNTIY
TRBJ1-4,TRBV2,ASSEAPPVTFGEKLF
TRBJ2-3,TRBV27,ASSLSGAGGGFGTQY
TRBJ1-2,TRBV29-1,SVAGSGSGYT
TRBJ2-5,TRBV11-2,AGSHLANQETQY
TRBJ1-5,TRBV27,ASSARQGLSNQPQH
TRBJ2-7,TRBV6-2/TRBV6-3,ASATPTGTYEQY
TRBJ2-2,TRBV20-1,SARPGRQTGELF
TRBJ1-2,TRBV6-5,ASRRAILEGYT
TRBJ1-1,TRBV5-1,ASNRDGNTEAF
TRBJ2-1,TRBV4-1,ATTLSPGTGSNEQF
.,TRBV4-1,ASSQGIAGAQRETQY
TRBJ2-5,TRBV6-6,ASSPGTYQETQY
TRBJ1-1,TRBV4-1,ASSQGLGGEAF
TRBJ2-7,TRBV7-9,ASRKPGRSSYEQY
TRBJ2-5,TRBV10-3,AISASSNEQY
TRBJ1-2,TRBV27,ASSFYGGRDGYT
TRBJ2-7,TRBV11-2,ASSLTGGHVDEQY
TRBJ2-3,TRBV7-2,ASSLTASGGTDTQY
TRBJ2-3,TRBV4-1,ASSLRQGRSTDTQY
TRBJ2-6,TRBV4-3,ASSQLQPSYSGANVLT
TRBJ2-3,TRBV29-1,SVLRTDTDTQY
TRBJ2-7,TRBV6-6,ASRLGDISYEQY
TRBJ2-5,TRBV2,ASTQGGGETQY
TRBJ2-1,TRBV5-1,ASSPYGGWVDEQF
TRBJ1-1,TRBV10-3,AIRPRTVNTEAF
TRBJ2-3,TRBV7-2,ASSLGGGLIRDTQY
TRBJ2-7,TRBV6-5,ASSYRGTGAYEQY
.,TRBV7-2,ASILDPYEQY
TRBJ2-5,TRBV4-3,ASSQDWDSGGVETQY
TRBJ1-2,TRBV20-1,SAGRQGNYGYT
TRBJ2-5,TRBV15,ATSIKDRETQY
TRBJ2-1,TRBV6-5,ASREEAGGIVEQF
TRBJ2-7,TRBV20-1,SAGLFSYEQY
TRBJ2-6,TRBV12-3/TRBV12-4,ASSITTGSGANVLT
TRBJ1-2,TRBV12-3/TRBV12-4,ASRATGALYGYT
TRBJ1-1,TRBV3-1,ASTEGTRVNTEAF